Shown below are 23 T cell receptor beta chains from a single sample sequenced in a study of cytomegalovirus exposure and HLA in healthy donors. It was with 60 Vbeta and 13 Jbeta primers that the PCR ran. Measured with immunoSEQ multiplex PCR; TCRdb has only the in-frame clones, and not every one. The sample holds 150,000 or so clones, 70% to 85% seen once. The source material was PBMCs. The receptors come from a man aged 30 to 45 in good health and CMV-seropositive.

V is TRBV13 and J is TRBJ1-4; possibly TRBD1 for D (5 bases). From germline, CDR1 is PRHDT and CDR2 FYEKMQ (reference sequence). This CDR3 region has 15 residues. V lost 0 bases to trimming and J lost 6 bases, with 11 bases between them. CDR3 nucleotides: TGTGCCAGCAGCTTAGGCTTGGGGGGTGATGAAAAACTGTTTTTT. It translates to CASSLGLGGDEKLFF.

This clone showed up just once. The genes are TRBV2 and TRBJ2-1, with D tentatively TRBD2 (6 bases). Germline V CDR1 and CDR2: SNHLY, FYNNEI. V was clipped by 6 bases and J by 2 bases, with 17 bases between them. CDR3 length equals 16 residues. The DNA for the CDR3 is TGTGCCAGCAGGGGGAGGCCAGCCTCCGCCTACAATGAGCAGTTCTTC. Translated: CASRGRPASAYNEQFF.

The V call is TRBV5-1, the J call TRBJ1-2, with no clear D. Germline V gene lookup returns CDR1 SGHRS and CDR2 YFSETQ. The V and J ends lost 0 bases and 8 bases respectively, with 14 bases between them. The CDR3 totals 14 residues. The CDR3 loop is CASSLENYPGGYTF. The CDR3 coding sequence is TGCGCCAGCAGCTTGGAGAATTACCCGGGAGGCTACACCTTC.

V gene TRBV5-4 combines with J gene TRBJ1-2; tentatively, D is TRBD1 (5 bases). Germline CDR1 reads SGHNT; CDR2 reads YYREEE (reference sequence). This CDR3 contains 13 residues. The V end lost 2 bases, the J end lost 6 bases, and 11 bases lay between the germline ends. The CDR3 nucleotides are TGTGCCAGCAGCTTAGCAGGGATTCATGGCTACACCTTC. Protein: CASSLAGIHGYTF.

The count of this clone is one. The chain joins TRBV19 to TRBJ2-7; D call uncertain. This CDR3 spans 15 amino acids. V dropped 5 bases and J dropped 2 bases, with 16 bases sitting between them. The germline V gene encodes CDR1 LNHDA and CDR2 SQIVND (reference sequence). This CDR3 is CASSVTGSATYEQYF. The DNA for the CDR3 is TGTGCCAGTAGTGTAACTGGCAGCGCTACCTACGAGCAGTACTTC.

CDR3 nucleotide sequence: TGTGCCATCAGTGGGGAGACAGGGGTCAACGAGCAGTACTTC. The encoded protein is CAISGETGVNEQYF. The V call is TRBV10-3, the J call TRBJ2-5; 8 nucleotides agree with TRBD1. The J call may be mistaken, given a closer DNA end match to TRBJ2-7. Per germline, CDR1 ENHRY and CDR2 SYGVKD. The CDR3 has 14 residues.

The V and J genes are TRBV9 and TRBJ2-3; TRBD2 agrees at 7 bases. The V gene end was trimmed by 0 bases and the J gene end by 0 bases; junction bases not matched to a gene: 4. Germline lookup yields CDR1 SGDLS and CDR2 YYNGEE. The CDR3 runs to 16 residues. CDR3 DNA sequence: TGTGCCAGCAGCGTAGGGGAGGGACTCAGCACAGATACGCAGTATTTT. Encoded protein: CASSVGEGLSTDTQYF.

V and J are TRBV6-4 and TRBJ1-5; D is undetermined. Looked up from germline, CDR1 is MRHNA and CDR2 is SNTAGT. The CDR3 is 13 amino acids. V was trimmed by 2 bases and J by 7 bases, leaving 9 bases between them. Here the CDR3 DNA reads TGTGCCAGCAGTGACCATTCGGGACAGCCCCAGCATTTT. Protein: CASSDHSGQPQHF.

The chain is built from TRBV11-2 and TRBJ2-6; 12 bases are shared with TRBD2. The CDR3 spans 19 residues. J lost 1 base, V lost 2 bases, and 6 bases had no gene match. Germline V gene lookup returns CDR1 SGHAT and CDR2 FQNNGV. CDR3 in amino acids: CASSLILAGGPSGANVLTF. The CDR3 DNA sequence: TGTGCCAGCAGCTTAATCCTAGCGGGAGGGCCTTCTGGGGCCAACGTCCTGACTTTC.

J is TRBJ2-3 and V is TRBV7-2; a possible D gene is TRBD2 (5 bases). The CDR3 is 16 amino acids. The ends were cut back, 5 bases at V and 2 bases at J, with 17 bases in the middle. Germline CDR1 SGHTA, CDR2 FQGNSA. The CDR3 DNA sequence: TGTGCCAGCAGCGTTACTAGGACTTTCGTCACAGATACGCAGTATTTT. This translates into CASSVTRTFVTDTQYF.

The CDR3 here is CASSMAGGDEAFF. CDR3 in DNA: TGTGCCAGTAGTATGGCAGGGGGAGATGAAGCTTTCTTT. The chain uses TRBV19 and TRBJ1-1, with 7 bases fitting TRBD1. After removal of 3 bases from V and 7 bases from J, the junction contained 5 bases not matched to a gene. From germline, CDR1 is LNHDA and CDR2 SQIVND (reference sequence). CDR3 length: 13 amino acids.

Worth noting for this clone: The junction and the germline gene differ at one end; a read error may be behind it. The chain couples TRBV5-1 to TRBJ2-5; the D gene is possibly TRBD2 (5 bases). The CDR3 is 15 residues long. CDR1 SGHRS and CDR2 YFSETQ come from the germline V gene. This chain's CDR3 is CASHEGRRIQGTQYF. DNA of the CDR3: TGCGCCAGCCACGAGGGCAGAAGAATCCAAGGGACCCAGTACTTC.

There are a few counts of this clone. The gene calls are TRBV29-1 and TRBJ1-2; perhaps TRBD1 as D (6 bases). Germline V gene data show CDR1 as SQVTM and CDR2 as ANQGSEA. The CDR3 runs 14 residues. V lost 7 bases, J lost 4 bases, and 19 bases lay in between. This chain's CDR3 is CSAAQTQGSYGYTF. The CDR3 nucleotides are TGCAGCGCTGCCCAAACCCAGGGGTCCTATGGCTACACCTTC.

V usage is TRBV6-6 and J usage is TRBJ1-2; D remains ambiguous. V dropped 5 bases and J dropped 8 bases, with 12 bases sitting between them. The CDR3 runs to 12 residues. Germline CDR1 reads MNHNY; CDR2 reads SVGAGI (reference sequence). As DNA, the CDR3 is TGTGCCAGCAGTCCGGAGAGGATGGGCTACACCTTC. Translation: CASSPERMGYTF.

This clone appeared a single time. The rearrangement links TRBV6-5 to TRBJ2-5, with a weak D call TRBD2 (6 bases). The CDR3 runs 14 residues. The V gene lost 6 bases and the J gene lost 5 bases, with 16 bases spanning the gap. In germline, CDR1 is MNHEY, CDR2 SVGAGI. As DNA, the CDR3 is TGTGCCAGCAGATCCGGGGAGGTACGGGAGACCCAGTACTTC. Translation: CASRSGEVRETQYF.

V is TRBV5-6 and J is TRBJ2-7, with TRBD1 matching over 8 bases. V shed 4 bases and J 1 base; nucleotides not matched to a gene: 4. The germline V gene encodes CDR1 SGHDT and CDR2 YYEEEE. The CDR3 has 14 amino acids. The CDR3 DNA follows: TGTGCCAGCAGCCCCGGGACAGGATCCTACGAGCAGTACTTC. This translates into CASSPGTGSYEQYF.

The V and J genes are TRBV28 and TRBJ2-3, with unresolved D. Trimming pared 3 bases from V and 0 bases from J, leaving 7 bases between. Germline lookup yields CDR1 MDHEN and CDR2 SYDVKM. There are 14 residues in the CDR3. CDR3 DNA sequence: TGTGCCAGCAGTTTCCCCTCTAGCACAGATACGCAGTATTTT. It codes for CASSFPSSTDTQYF.

In DNA form, the CDR3 reads TGTGCCAGCAGTTCCCCCCTCTTGAGGGAGGGCTCAGATACGCAGTATTTT. This codes for CASSSPLLREGSDTQYF. The rearrangement links TRBV28 to TRBJ2-3, with 7 positions matching TRBD2. From germline, CDR1 is MDHEN and CDR2 SYDVKM. V trimming: 4 bases; J trimming: 4 bases; junction bases outside the gene matches: 14. The CDR3 consists of 17 residues.

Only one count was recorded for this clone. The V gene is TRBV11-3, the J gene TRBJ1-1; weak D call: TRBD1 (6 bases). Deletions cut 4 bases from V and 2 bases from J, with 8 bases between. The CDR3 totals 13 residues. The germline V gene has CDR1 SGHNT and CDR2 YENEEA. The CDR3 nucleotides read TGTGCCAGCAGCTGGACAGACAACACTGAAGCTTTCTTT. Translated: CASSWTDNTEAFF.

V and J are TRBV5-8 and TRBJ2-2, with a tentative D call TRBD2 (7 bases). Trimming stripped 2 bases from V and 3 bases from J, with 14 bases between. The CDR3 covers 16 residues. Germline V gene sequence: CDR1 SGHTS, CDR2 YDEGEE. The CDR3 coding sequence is TGTGCCAGCAGCTTTGGGCGGGGGCCCTACACCGGGGAGCTGTTTTTT. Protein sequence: CASSFGRGPYTGELFF.

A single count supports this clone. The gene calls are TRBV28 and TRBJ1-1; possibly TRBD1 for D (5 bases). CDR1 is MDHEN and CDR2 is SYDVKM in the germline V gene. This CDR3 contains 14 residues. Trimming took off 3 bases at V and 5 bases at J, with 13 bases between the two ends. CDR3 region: CASSFIGRATEAFF. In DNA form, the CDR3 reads TGTGCCAGCAGTTTCATCGGCAGGGCGACTGAAGCTTTCTTT.

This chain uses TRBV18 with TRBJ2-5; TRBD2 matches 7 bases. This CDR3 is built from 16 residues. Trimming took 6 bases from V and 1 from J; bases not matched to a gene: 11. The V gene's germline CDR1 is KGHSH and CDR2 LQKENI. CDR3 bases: TGTGCCAGCTCCCGGGGTGCGGGAGATGGCCAAGAGACCCAGTACTTC. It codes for CASSRGAGDGQETQYF.

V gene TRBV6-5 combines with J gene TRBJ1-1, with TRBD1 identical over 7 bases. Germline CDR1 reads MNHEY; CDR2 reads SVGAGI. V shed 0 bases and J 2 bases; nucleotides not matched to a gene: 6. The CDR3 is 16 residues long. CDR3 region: CASSYSQGRRNTEAFF. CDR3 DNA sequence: TGTGCCAGCAGTTACTCACAGGGGCGCAGAAACACTGAAGCTTTCTTT.